The rows below give T cell receptor beta chains drawn from one sample of a study of T cells in Graves' hyperthyroidism and ophthalmopathy. TCRdb passed the multiplex PCR reads through MiXCR, listing each CDR3 protein once. Of about 640,000 distinct CDR3 sequences listed, less than 25% are singletons. The sequenced material came from blood. The receptors were sampled from a man younger than 45 with Graves' ophthalmopathy. Both conserved end residues are trimmed from each CDR3.

14,TRBV7-2,ASSSLGGLVPGELF
14,TRBV7-2,ASSQTGQGAYNEQF
13,TRBV20-1,SAKPETALNYGYT
12,TRBV18,ASSPNFGLYEQY
12,TRBV3-1,ASSRQDSNQPQH
11,TRBV29-1,SVEEVGGGEQY
16,TRBV20-1,SASRLAGRGMTFYEQF
15,TRBV12-3/TRBV12-4,ASTWGTSGSGANVLT
14,TRBV24-1,ATEAAGQGTTDTQY
13,TRBV6-2/TRBV6-3,AGSEGLAVYNEQF
11,TRBV7-2,ASSLASPNEQY
13,TRBV15,ATSSDTGFREKLF
13,TRBV28,ASIPGGPSYNEQF
13,TRBV7-9,ASSHRQGKGETQY
13,TRBV18,ASSPSGRVGNEQF
12,TRBV20-1,SARRTDPNQPQH
11,TRBV29-1,SADGVGSGELF
15,TRBV11-2,ASSLSSAGVSGQTQY
12,TRBV11-2,ASSLGQLTYEQY
14,TRBV20-1,SAREGQYTVNTEAF
13,TRBV7-9,ASSVGVGSYNEQF
12,TRBV10-3,AISERPENTEAF
16,TRBV7-9,ASSHLFVAGGFTGELF
13,TRBV6-1,ASSYLGEGETEAF
13,TRBV6-2/TRBV6-3,ASSPRRAGSNEQF
11,TRBV6-5,ASRSGQGYEQY
12,TRBV10-3,AISRQGPTGELF
13,TRBV7-9,ASSSPDRGIYEQY
11,TRBV20-1,SAQPGVYNEQF
10,TRBV4-1,ASSQGTREQY
13,TRBV5-6,ASSAAGAASYEQY
14,TRBV28,ASSPGRTGMTYEQY
12,TRBV30,AWSGGVGTYGYT
13,TRBV2,ASLSGRGEPETQY
13,TRBV20-1,SARDPNLDNYGYT
11,TRBV28,ASTWGGRGEQY
11,TRBV20-1,SARDGTGYGQF
15,TRBV10-3,AISESDWMRNTGGLF
15,TRBV6-1,ASLRGNSPSGANVLT
10,TRBV29-1,SVQTGDQGYT
12,TRBV11-2,ASSLDSAYTEAF
11,TRBV7-3,ASSLILAETQY
15,TRBV7-9,ASSYLPGQGIPDTQY
11,TRBV27,ASRQVASYEQY